This is a list of T cell receptor beta chains from one sample in a study of CD8+CD57+ T cells in acquired aplastic anemia. TCRdb redid the calling of the reads with MiXCR, one entry per CDR3 protein. The sample carries roughly 500,000 distinct CDR3 sequences, around 30% recorded once. The sequenced sample consisted of sorted CD4+, CD8+, or CD8+CD57+ T cells (not recorded which) from PBMCs. These receptors were collected from a human donor with aplastic anemia. Each CDR3 is given with its conserved first and last residue. The order of the fields is J gene, clone size, D gene, V gene, CDR3 protein, CDR3 DNA. The D gene is left open where the match is weak. Size is omitted from some rows. Given values are once, few, many or a class for expanded clones.

TRBJ2-3,.,TRBD1,TRBV12-3/TRBV12-4,CASSFGTGGTDTQYF,TGTGCCAGCAGTTTTGGGACAGGGGGCACAGATACGCAGTATTTT
TRBJ1-6,many,.,TRBV9,CASSSPGVQLLHF,TGTGCCAGCAGTTCCCCAGGGGTCCAGCTCCTCCACTTT
TRBJ2-7,few,.,TRBV6-1,CASRGQGHDYEQYF,TGTGCCAGCAGAGGGCAGGGTCACGACTACGAGCAGTACTTC
TRBJ1-5,.,TRBD1,TRBV5-5,CASSLAGGTGAQPQHF,TGTGCCAGCAGCTTGGCTGGAGGGACAGGTGCCCAGCCCCAGCATTTT
TRBJ2-5,.,.,TRBV11-3,CASSPSGPVQETQYF,TGTGCCAGCAGCCCCTCCGGGCCGGTCCAAGAGACCCAGTACTTC
TRBJ2-2,.,TRBD2,TRBV10-3,CASRRLAGAVNTGELFF,TGTGCCAGCAGAAGACTAGCGGGGGCCGTGAACACCGGGGAGCTGTTTTTT
TRBJ2-3,.,.,TRBV15,CATSGGSTDTQCF,TGTGCCACCAGCGGGGGCAGCACAGATACGCAGTGTTTT
TRBJ1-3,few,TRBD1,TRBV20-1,CSATPTGTGNTIYF,TGCAGTGCTACCCCGACAGGGACTGGAAACACCATATATTTT
TRBJ2-1,few,TRBD2,TRBV7-6,CASSSGTSGTGSYNEQFF,TGTGCTAGCAGCTCCGGGACTAGCGGGACTGGCTCCTACAATGAGCAGTTCTTC
TRBJ2-7,few,TRBD2,TRBV11-2,CASSLTRGSGGYEQYF,TGTGCCAGCAGCTTAACCCGTGGTAGCGGGGGTTACGAGCAGTACTTC
TRBJ2-2,.,.,TRBV10-1,CASQGSGELFF,TGCGCCAGCCAGGGCTCCGGGGAGCTGTTTTTT
TRBJ2-1,.,.,TRBV11-1,CASSLLGERLYNEQFF,TGTGCCAGCAGCTTACTGGGAGAGCGGCTCTACAATGAGCAGTTCTTC
TRBJ2-1,few,.,TRBV7-8,CASSQRGDSYNEQFF,TGCGCCAGCAGCCAAAGGGGGGACTCCTACAATGAGCAGTTCTTC
TRBJ2-7,many,TRBD2,TRBV20-1,CSAQAGVYEQYF,TGCAGTGCACAAGCGGGAGTCTACGAGCAGTACTTC
TRBJ2-1,.,.,TRBV10-3,CASDRAGEGDEQFF,TGTGCCAGCGACAGGGCTGGGGAGGGCGATGAGCAGTTCTTC
TRBJ2-1,.,TRBD2,TRBV2,CASSPRLAGGNEQFF,TGTGCCAGCAGTCCTCGACTAGCGGGGGGCAATGAGCAGTTCTTC
TRBJ1-5,few,.,TRBV10-3,CASSEAGDRQPQHF,TGTGCCAGCAGTGAAGCAGGGGATCGTCAGCCCCAGCATTTT
TRBJ1-2,.,TRBD1,TRBV10-3,CATRPTIGQGSGYTF,TGTGCCACCCGACCTACGATTGGACAGGGGAGTGGCTACACCTTC
TRBJ1-2,.,.,TRBV7-9,CASSLGLNF,TGTGCCAGCAGCTTAGGGTTGAACTTC
TRBJ2-7,once,.,TRBV2,CASSRRAAAYEQYF,TGTGCCAGCAGTCGAAGGGCCGCCGCCTACGAGCAGTACTTC
TRBJ2-1,.,TRBD2,TRBV20-1,CSAALVAGGPHEQFF,TGCAGTGCGGCCCTGGTAGCGGGAGGGCCTCATGAGCAGTTCTTC
TRBJ2-7,few,.,TRBV6-1,CASSEAATGRKSEQYF,TGTGCCAGCAGTGAAGCGGCCACAGGGAGAAAAAGCGAGCAGTACTTC
TRBJ2-2,many,TRBD2,TRBV29-1,CSVGGVANTGELFF,TGCAGCGTGGGGGGGGTTGCGAACACCGGGGAGCTGTTTTTT
TRBJ1-2,many,.,TRBV6-5,CASSYSNPGGGYTF,TGTGCCAGCAGTTACTCGAACCCCGGCGGTGGCTACACCTTC
TRBJ2-3,many,TRBD2,TRBV7-3,CASSLMTSRGDTQYF,TGTGCCAGCAGCCTCATGACTAGCCGAGGCGATACGCAGTATTTT
TRBJ2-1,few,.,TRBV2,CASTGTLVNEQFF,TGTGCCAGTACAGGGACTCTCGTAAATGAGCAGTTCTTC
TRBJ2-7,many,TRBD1,TRBV5-1,CASSQTGVAYEQYF,TGCGCCAGCAGCCAGACAGGGGTAGCCTACGAGCAGTACTTC
TRBJ2-7,many,TRBD1,TRBV7-3,CASSRDRADEQYF,TGTGCCAGCAGCCGGGACAGGGCCGACGAGCAGTACTTC
TRBJ1-5,.,.,TRBV4-1,CASSQGAGRRSNQPQHF,TGCGCCAGCAGCCAAGGGGCAGGTCGACGGAGCAATCAGCCCCAGCATTTT
TRBJ1-2,few,TRBD1,TRBV5-4,CASSTIDRADYGYTF,TGTGCCAGCAGCACAATCGACAGGGCTGACTATGGCTACACCTTC
TRBJ1-4,.,.,TRBV19,CASSQGTSEKLFF,TGTGCCAGTAGTCAAGGGACAAGCGAAAAACTGTTTTTT
TRBJ1-1,many,.,TRBV2,CASREQGPEAFF,TGTGCCAGCAGGGAACAGGGTCCTGAAGCTTTCTTT